Listed below are T cell receptor beta chains from one sample, sequenced in a study of shared clonotypes between healthy human individuals. Clones were read by immunoSEQ multiplex PCR, and TCRdb kept only the in-frame ones, dropping some. The sample includes some 630,000 clones, 60% to 80% seen only once; the top ten take 1.8%. The sample taken for sequencing was memory CD4+ T cells sorted from blood. The receptor source for this set is a woman aged 25 to 39 in good health. Both conserved end residues are part of each CDR3. The D gene is left open where the match is weak. Rows give clone size only sometimes, using once, few, many, or a class for an expanded clone.

d_call j_call v_call clone_size cdr3_aa cdr3_nt
- TRBJ2-5 TRBV6-6 many CASSYRFETQYF TGTGCCAGCAGTTACCGGTTTGAGACCCAGTACTTC
TRBD1 TRBJ1-5 TRBV5-1 - CARKGRDSQYSNQPQHF TGCGCCAGAAAGGGCAGGGACAGCCAATATAGCAATCAGCCCCAGCATTTT
- TRBJ2-2 TRBV5-4 - CATTLDSSNTGELFF TGTGCCACCACCTTGGACTCTTCGAACACCGGGGAGCTGTTTTTT
- TRBJ2-5 TRBV2 - CASLSGWSETQYF TGTGCCAGCTTATCGGGGTGGTCGGAGACCCAGTACTTC
TRBD1 TRBJ2-4 TRBV18 - CASSLGQGRNIQYF TGTGCCAGCTCCCTCGGACAGGGGAGAAACATTCAGTACTTC
- TRBJ2-2 TRBV27 many CASNDRFSGELFF TGTGCCAGCAATGACAGGTTCTCCGGGGAGCTGTTTTTT
- TRBJ2-1 TRBV6-6 - CASSYGSPYNEQFF TGTGCCAGCAGTTACGGGAGTCCCTACAATGAGCAGTTCTTC
TRBD1 TRBJ2-1 TRBV27 - CASSSLRGRGNEQFF TGTGCCAGCAGTTCCCTCAGGGGGCGAGGGAATGAGCAGTTCTTC
- TRBJ2-7 TRBV5-1 few CASSRGTLIESEQYF TGCGCCAGCAGCCGGGGGACCCTAATTGAATCCGAGCAGTACTTC
- TRBJ1-1 TRBV25-1 few CASSDIGRNTEAFF TGTGCCAGCAGTGATATTGGGAGGAACACTGAAGCTTTCTTT
- TRBJ2-1 TRBV27 few CASSFRRGTYNEQFF TGTGCCAGCAGTTTTAGAAGGGGAACCTACAATGAGCAGTTCTTC
TRBD2 TRBJ2-7 TRBV28 - CASRGGGSGAYEQYF TGTGCCAGCAGAGGCGGGGGGAGCGGGGCCTACGAGCAGTACTTC
- TRBJ2-1 TRBV30 - CAWSSVELGEQFF TGTGCCTGGAGTTCAGTCGAGCTTGGTGAGCAGTTCTTC
- TRBJ1-1 TRBV29-1 - CSASMNTEAFF TGCAGCGCTAGTATGAACACTGAAGCTTTCTTT
TRBD2 TRBJ2-3 TRBV7-3 - CASSGGLAGDTQYF TGTGCCAGCAGCGGAGGACTAGCGGGAGATACGCAGTATTTT
- TRBJ2-3 TRBV7-9 - CASSAGLTPFGTDTQYF TGTGCCAGCAGCGCCGGACTTACCCCTTTTGGGACAGATACGCAGTATTTT
- TRBJ2-7 TRBV30 once CAWATGSHEQYF TGTGCCTGGGCGACAGGCTCACACGAGCAGTACTTC
- TRBJ2-7 TRBV14 - CASSRQRSYEQYF TGTGCCAGCAGTCGACAAAGGTCCTACGAGCAGTACTTC
- TRBJ1-5 TRBV6-1 - CASSEALAGNQPQHF TGTGCCAGCAGTGAAGCGTTGGCAGGGAATCAGCCCCAGCATTTT
- TRBJ2-1 TRBV18 - CASSPPQGTHNEQFF TGTGCCAGCTCACCACCTCAGGGGACCCACAATGAGCAGTTCTTC
- TRBJ1-1 TRBV5-4 - CASSLKNTEAFF TGTGCCAGCAGCTTGAAAAACACTGAAGCTTTCTTT
TRBD2 TRBJ2-5 TRBV4-2 - CASSQGRGRGGPEETQYF TGTGCCAGCAGCCAAGGCCGCGGGAGGGGAGGGCCGGAAGAGACCCAGTACTTC
TRBD2 TRBJ2-3 TRBV28 once CASSKGASGSPDTQYF TGTGCCAGCAGCAAAGGGGCTAGCGGGAGTCCAGATACGCAGTATTTT
- TRBJ1-2 TRBV7-2 - CASSLTTDYGYTF TGTGCCAGCAGCTTAACGACAGATTATGGCTACACCTTC
- TRBJ1-4 TRBV27 - CASSSEGATNEKLFF TGTGCCAGCAGTTCGGAGGGGGCAACTAATGAAAAACTGTTTTTT
- TRBJ2-1 TRBV14 - CASSPPTGRNEQFF TGTGCCAGCAGCCCCCCTACCGGAAGAAATGAGCAGTTCTTC
- TRBJ2-1 TRBV19 - CASRQDATTSNEQFF TGTGCCAGTAGACAGGACGCAACAACCAGCAATGAGCAGTTCTTC
- TRBJ1-1 TRBV19 - CASIRVGMNTEAFF TGTGCCAGTATACGTGTAGGAATGAACACTGAAGCTTTCTTT
- TRBJ2-5 TRBV7-7 - CASSPGPGTSAETQYF TGTGCCAGCAGCCCCGGCCCTGGGACGTCAGCAGAGACCCAGTACTTC
- TRBJ1-3 TRBV28 once CASGTGGITIYF TGTGCCAGCGGCACCGGGGGGATCACCATATATTTT
- TRBJ1-1 TRBV11-1 - CASSPRFGGTGTEAFF TGTGCCAGCAGCCCGAGGTTCGGGGGCACGGGCACTGAAGCTTTCTTT
- TRBJ2-3 TRBV7-8 - CASSPGRSTDTQYF TGTGCCAGCAGCCCGGGACGGAGCACAGATACGCAGTATTTT
- TRBJ1-1 TRBV6-5 - CASRRTGYEAFF TGTGCCAGCAGAAGGACGGGGTATGAAGCTTTCTTT
- TRBJ2-7 TRBV5-4 many CASSRGLSAAYYEQYF TGTGCCAGCAGCCGAGGACTTTCAGCGGCCTACTACGAGCAGTACTTC
TRBD1 TRBJ2-1 TRBV5-1 - CASSLAQGAEEQFF TGCGCCAGCAGCTTGGCCCAGGGGGCTGAGGAGCAGTTCTTC
TRBD1 TRBJ2-7 TRBV25-1 - CASSSDRHGEQYF TGTGCCAGCAGTTCGGACAGGCACGGCGAGCAGTACTTC